This is a list of T cell receptor beta chains from one sample in a study of cytomegalovirus exposure and HLA in healthy donors. The method was immunoSEQ multiplex PCR; TCRdb's version includes in-frame clones alone and lacks a portion of them. The sample includes 85,000 to 100,000 clones, under 85% of them seen just once. Input material: PBMCs. The receptor source for this set is a man aged 50 to 59 in good health and CMV-seropositive. CDR3s include the opening cysteine and the closing phenylalanine or tryptophan. The D gene is left open where the match is weak. The size entry is marked missing in some rows and otherwise reads once, few, many or a size class.

V gene: TRBV30; J gene: TRBJ2-3; D gene: TRBD1; clone size: .; CDR3 protein: CAWSEQGAGDTQYF; CDR3 DNA: TGTGCCTGGAGTGAACAGGGGGCTGGGGATACGCAGTATTTT
V gene: TRBV29-1; J gene: TRBJ2-1; D gene: TRBD2; clone size: .; CDR3 protein: CSVEEGAGTSGISYNEQFF; CDR3 DNA: TGCAGCGTTGAAGAAGGGGCCGGAACTAGCGGCATCTCCTACAATGAGCAGTTCTTC
V gene: TRBV2; J gene: TRBJ2-7; D gene: TRBD1; clone size: .; CDR3 protein: CASSPTGAYEQYF; CDR3 DNA: TGTGCCAGCAGCCCGACAGGGGCGTACGAGCAGTACTTC
V gene: TRBV5-1; J gene: TRBJ1-1; D gene: TRBD1; clone size: .; CDR3 protein: CASSLRQGLVTEAFF; CDR3 DNA: TGCGCCAGCAGCTTACGACAGGGGTTAGTCACTGAAGCTTTCTTT
V gene: TRBV19; J gene: TRBJ2-5; D gene: .; clone size: once; CDR3 protein: CASGDTLEETQYF; CDR3 DNA: TGTGCCAGTGGGGACACCCTTGAAGAGACCCAGTACTTC
V gene: TRBV4-1; J gene: TRBJ2-3; D gene: TRBD2; clone size: few; CDR3 protein: CASSQPGLNTDTQYF; CDR3 DNA: TGCGCCAGCAGCCAACCGGGACTAAACACAGATACGCAGTATTTT
V gene: TRBV14; J gene: TRBJ1-1; D gene: TRBD1; clone size: .; CDR3 protein: CASSQDRDRLEAFF; CDR3 DNA: TGTGCCAGCAGCCAAGATAGGGACAGACTTGAAGCTTTCTTT
V gene: TRBV6-1; J gene: TRBJ1-5; D gene: TRBD1; clone size: .; CDR3 protein: CASSEAKNDRVRFNQPQHF; CDR3 DNA: TGTGCCAGCAGTGAGGCCAAAAACGACAGGGTCAGATTCAATCAGCCCCAGCATTTT
V gene: TRBV7-9; J gene: TRBJ1-2; D gene: .; clone size: .; CDR3 protein: CASSSIRGANYGYTF; CDR3 DNA: TGTGCCAGCAGCTCAATCAGGGGAGCTAACTATGGCTACACCTTC
V gene: TRBV7-9; J gene: TRBJ2-6; D gene: .; clone size: .; CDR3 protein: CASSSLTSGANVLTF; CDR3 DNA: TGTGCCAGCAGCTCACTTACCTCTGGGGCCAACGTCCTGACTTTC
V gene: TRBV28; J gene: TRBJ2-7; D gene: TRBD1; clone size: medium-sized; CDR3 protein: CASSRTGGGEQYF; CDR3 DNA: TGTGCCAGCAGTCGGACAGGAGGTGGCGAGCAGTACTTC
V gene: TRBV25-1; J gene: TRBJ1-2; D gene: TRBD1; clone size: .; CDR3 protein: CASGDRVGGGYTF; CDR3 DNA: TGTGCCAGCGGGGACAGGGTTGGAGGCGGCTACACCTTC
V gene: TRBV9; J gene: TRBJ2-1; D gene: .; clone size: .; CDR3 protein: CASSAIGGRAPQFF; CDR3 DNA: TGTGCCAGCAGCGCGATAGGTGGGCGGGCCCCTCAGTTCTTC
V gene: TRBV5-6; J gene: TRBJ1-6; D gene: TRBD1; clone size: .; CDR3 protein: CASSLAGGNSPLHF; CDR3 DNA: TGTGCCAGCAGCTTGGCAGGGGGGAATTCACCCCTCCACTTT
V gene: TRBV4-1; J gene: TRBJ2-3; D gene: .; clone size: .; CDR3 protein: CASSPALRSTDTQYF; CDR3 DNA: TGCGCCAGCAGCCCTGCCCTCCGGAGCACAGATACGCAGTATTTT
V gene: TRBV6-1; J gene: TRBJ1-1; D gene: .; clone size: .; CDR3 protein: CASYWGAVTEAFF; CDR3 DNA: TGTGCCAGCTATTGGGGCGCCGTCACTGAAGCTTTCTTT
V gene: TRBV7-2; J gene: TRBJ2-5; D gene: TRBD2; clone size: .; CDR3 protein: CASSLGLAGDGETQYF; CDR3 DNA: TGTGCCAGCAGCTTAGGACTAGCGGGGGACGGTGAGACCCAGTACTTC
V gene: TRBV7-9; J gene: TRBJ2-1; D gene: TRBD2; clone size: .; CDR3 protein: CASSSGGGNEQFF; CDR3 DNA: TGTGCCAGCAGCTCCGGGGGGGGGAATGAGCAGTTCTTC
V gene: TRBV2; J gene: TRBJ2-7; D gene: .; clone size: .; CDR3 protein: CASTQQDEQYF; CDR3 DNA: TGTGCCAGCACCCAACAGGACGAGCAGTACTTC
V gene: TRBV11-1; J gene: TRBJ2-3; D gene: TRBD2; clone size: .; CDR3 protein: CASSFPGLAGDTDTQYF; CDR3 DNA: TGTGCCAGCAGCTTCCCGGGACTAGCGGGGGACACAGATACGCAGTATTTT
V gene: TRBV13; J gene: TRBJ2-5; D gene: TRBD2; clone size: .; CDR3 protein: CASRPSGGAVETQYF; CDR3 DNA: TGTGCCAGCAGGCCCAGCGGGGGGGCCGTAGAGACCCAGTACTTC
V gene: TRBV18; J gene: TRBJ2-7; D gene: TRBD1; clone size: .; CDR3 protein: CASSPSPGQENYEQYF; CDR3 DNA: TGTGCCAGCTCACCTTCCCCGGGACAGGAGAACTACGAGCAGTACTTC
V gene: TRBV19; J gene: TRBJ1-4; D gene: .; clone size: .; CDR3 protein: CASSIRGGTNEKLFF; CDR3 DNA: TGTGCCAGTAGTATCAGGGGAGGGACTAATGAAAAACTGTTTTTT
V gene: TRBV28; J gene: TRBJ2-7; D gene: .; clone size: once; CDR3 protein: CASLSVGHEQYF; CDR3 DNA: TGTGCCAGCCTATCGGTGGGCCACGAGCAGTACTTC
V gene: TRBV30; J gene: TRBJ1-6; D gene: .; clone size: .; CDR3 protein: CAWRWGQSSPLNF; CDR3 DNA: TGTGCCTGGAGGTGGGGGCAGAGTTCACCCCTCAACTTT
V gene: TRBV5-1; J gene: TRBJ2-5; D gene: .; clone size: .; CDR3 protein: CASRRGETQYF; CDR3 DNA: TGCGCCAGCAGAAGGGGAGAGACCCAGTACTTC
V gene: TRBV5-1; J gene: TRBJ2-7; D gene: TRBD1; clone size: .; CDR3 protein: CASSQGVHEQYF; CDR3 DNA: TGCGCCAGCAGTCAGGGGGTCCACGAGCAGTACTTC
V gene: TRBV7-2; J gene: TRBJ2-5; D gene: .; clone size: .; CDR3 protein: CASSLGVWAETQYF; CDR3 DNA: TGTGCCAGCAGCTTGGGTGTTTGGGCGGAGACCCAGTACTTC
V gene: TRBV19; J gene: TRBJ1-5; D gene: TRBD1; clone size: once; CDR3 protein: CASSTGQGYSNQPQHF; CDR3 DNA: TGTGCCAGTAGTACGGGACAGGGTTATAGCAATCAGCCCCAGCATTTT
V gene: TRBV6-5; J gene: TRBJ2-2; D gene: .; clone size: .; CDR3 protein: CASSYTPGFGELFF; CDR3 DNA: TGTGCCAGCAGTTACACCCCGGGGTTCGGGGAGCTGTTTTTT
V gene: TRBV19; J gene: TRBJ2-3; D gene: TRBD2; clone size: .; CDR3 protein: CASSSLAGGLSSTDTQYF; CDR3 DNA: TGTGCCAGTAGTTCCCTAGCGGGGGGTCTTTCTAGCACAGATACGCAGTATTTT
V gene: TRBV4-2; J gene: TRBJ2-3; D gene: TRBD2; clone size: .; CDR3 protein: CASSQVLAGSTDTQYF; CDR3 DNA: TGTGCCAGCAGCCAAGTACTAGCGGGGAGCACAGATACGCAGTATTTT
V gene: TRBV25-1; J gene: TRBJ1-2; D gene: .; clone size: .; CDR3 protein: CASSESGPGGYGYTF; CDR3 DNA: TGTGCCAGCAGTGAGTCAGGACCCGGGGGCTATGGCTACACCTTC
V gene: TRBV11-3; J gene: TRBJ1-1; D gene: .; clone size: .; CDR3 protein: CASSLDRRGTGNTEAFF; CDR3 DNA: TGTGCCAGCAGCTTAGATCGGCGGGGGACGGGGAACACTGAAGCTTTCTTT
V gene: TRBV30; J gene: TRBJ1-1; D gene: .; clone size: .; CDR3 protein: CAWSPQMNTEAFF; CDR3 DNA: TGTGCCTGGAGTCCCCAGATGAACACTGAAGCTTTCTTT
V gene: TRBV6-5; J gene: TRBJ1-2; D gene: .; clone size: .; CDR3 protein: CASSWGPSRGYTF; CDR3 DNA: TGTGCCAGCAGTTGGGGGCCAAGCCGAGGCTACACCTTC
V gene: TRBV4-1; J gene: TRBJ2-5; D gene: TRBD2; clone size: .; CDR3 protein: CASSQELAGQETQYF; CDR3 DNA: TGCGCCAGCAGCCAAGAATTAGCGGGCCAAGAGACCCAGTACTTC
V gene: TRBV25-1; J gene: TRBJ1-5; D gene: TRBD1; clone size: few; CDR3 protein: CASSGAGGGPSQPQHF; CDR3 DNA: TGTGCCAGCAGTGGGGCAGGGGGCGGTCCTAGTCAGCCCCAGCATTTT
V gene: TRBV7-9; J gene: TRBJ1-5; D gene: TRBD1; clone size: .; CDR3 protein: CASSQQGAGVNQPQHF; CDR3 DNA: TGTGCCAGCAGTCAACAGGGGGCCGGAGTCAATCAGCCCCAGCATTTT
V gene: TRBV29-1; J gene: TRBJ1-2; D gene: .; clone size: .; CDR3 protein: CSVGIGGENYGYTF; CDR3 DNA: TGCAGCGTGGGGATCGGGGGTGAAAATTATGGCTACACCTTC
V gene: TRBV18; J gene: TRBJ1-3; D gene: .; clone size: few; CDR3 protein: CASSPTGLSGNTIYF; CDR3 DNA: TGTGCCAGCTCACCGACAGGACTCTCTGGAAACACCATATATTTT
V gene: TRBV2; J gene: TRBJ1-1; D gene: .; clone size: .; CDR3 protein: CASRQDSWNTEAFF; CDR3 DNA: TGTGCCAGCAGGCAGGACTCATGGAACACTGAAGCTTTCTTT
V gene: TRBV7-2; J gene: TRBJ1-5; D gene: .; clone size: few; CDR3 protein: CASSFSTGSNQPQHF; CDR3 DNA: TGTGCCAGCAGCTTTAGTACAGGGAGCAATCAGCCCCAGCATTTT
V gene: TRBV7-3; J gene: TRBJ2-1; D gene: TRBD2; clone size: .; CDR3 protein: CASSFTGTSGGPPYNEQFF; CDR3 DNA: TGTGCCAGCAGCTTCACCGGGACTAGCGGGGGCCCCCCCTACAATGAGCAGTTCTTC
V gene: TRBV28; J gene: TRBJ2-7; D gene: .; clone size: .; CDR3 protein: CASTPAGLTTMVQYF; CDR3 DNA: TGTGCCAGCACCCCCGCCGGACTTACTACGATGGTGCAGTACTTC